A selection of T cell receptor beta chains follows, all from one sample in a study of T cell responses to AZD1222 COVID-19 vaccine. Method: immunoSEQ multiplex PCR; TCRdb's copy keeps in-frame clones and lacks some. The sample has more than 95,000 clones, approximately 91% seen once. The sequenced sample was peripheral blood, obtained on day 0 of AZD1222 vaccination. The receptors were sampled from an adult in good health. CDR3s include the opening cysteine and the closing phenylalanine or tryptophan. The D gene is left open where the match is weak. Some rows have no size entry. The others give once, few or many, or a class for an expanded clone.

cdr3_aa | cdr3_nt | d_call | j_call | v_call | clone_size
CASSPTGEGNEQFF | TGCGCCAGCAGCCCGACAGGGGAGGGGAATGAGCAGTTCTTC | . | TRBJ2-1 | TRBV4-1 | .
CASSTPRGREDYGYTF | TGTGCCAGTAGTACCCCCCGGGGCAGGGAGGACTATGGCTACACCTTC | . | TRBJ1-2 | TRBV19 | .
CASSFQGASETQYF | TGCGCCAGCAGCTTCCAGGGGGCATCAGAGACCCAGTACTTC | TRBD1 | TRBJ2-5 | TRBV5-1 | .
CATMQGSRTGELFF | TGTGCCACTATGCAGGGGTCTCGCACCGGGGAGCTGTTTTTT | . | TRBJ2-2 | TRBV18 | .
CASSVGSFGELFF | TGTGCCAGCAGTGTGGGCTCCTTCGGGGAGCTGTTTTTT | . | TRBJ2-2 | TRBV2 | once
CASSLASGGPNEQFF | TGTGCCAGCAGCTTAGCCTCGGGAGGGCCCAATGAGCAGTTCTTC | TRBD2 | TRBJ2-1 | TRBV7-9 | .
CASSPGTRSGELFF | TGTGCCAGTAGTCCCGGGACTAGGTCCGGGGAGCTGTTTTTT | TRBD2 | TRBJ2-2 | TRBV19 | .
CASSPTGGGFGGTGELFF | TGTGCCAGCAGCCCTACGGGGGGCGGATTCGGTGGCACCGGGGAGCTGTTTTTT | . | TRBJ2-2 | TRBV7-9 | once
CASSPGTSPIHNEQFF | TGTGCCAGCAGCCCCGGGACTTCTCCCATCCACAATGAGCAGTTCTTC | . | TRBJ2-1 | TRBV9 | .
CASSLDPGWETQYF | TGCGCCAGCAGCTTGGATCCGGGGTGGGAGACCCAGTACTTC | . | TRBJ2-5 | TRBV5-1 | .
CAISGVLKANYGYTF | TGTGCCATCAGTGGGGTCCTGAAAGCCAACTATGGCTACACCTTC | . | TRBJ1-2 | TRBV10-3 | .
CASSATGGYGYTF | TGTGCCAGCAGCGCGACGGGAGGCTATGGCTACACCTTC | . | TRBJ1-2 | TRBV9 | .
CASSLEGTAGGYEQFF | TGTGCCAGCAGCTTAGAGGGTACAGCGGGGGGCTATGAGCAGTTCTTC | TRBD2 | TRBJ2-1 | TRBV11-2 | .
CASSLAGQGGGETQYF | TGCGCCAGCAGCTTGGCCGGACAGGGTGGGGGAGAGACCCAGTACTTC | TRBD1 | TRBJ2-5 | TRBV5-1 | .
CASSVGLAGVWDTQYF | TGTGCCAGCAGCGTAGGACTAGCGGGAGTATGGGATACGCAGTATTTT | TRBD2 | TRBJ2-3 | TRBV9 | .
CSVSTLSYNEQFF | TGCAGCGTGAGCACGCTCTCCTACAATGAGCAGTTCTTC | . | TRBJ2-1 | TRBV29-1 | .
CAISVTTGVSTDTQYF | TGTGCCATCAGTGTAACGACAGGGGTAAGCACAGATACGCAGTATTTT | TRBD1 | TRBJ2-3 | TRBV10-3 | .
CAISKGEDQPQHF | TGTGCCATCAGTAAGGGGGAAGATCAGCCCCAGCATTTT | . | TRBJ1-5 | TRBV10-3 | .
CASSVGGITDTQYF | TGTGCCAGCAGCGTAGGAGGGATTACAGATACGCAGTATTTT | . | TRBJ2-3 | TRBV9 | .
CASSESGGRIDTQYF | TGTGCCAGCAGCGAATCCGGGGGGCGAATAGATACGCAGTATTTT | . | TRBJ2-3 | TRBV7-2 | .
CASRTGGGYEQYF | TGTGCCAGCAGGACAGGGGGCGGGTACGAGCAGTACTTC | TRBD1 | TRBJ2-7 | TRBV6-5 | .
CASSVRDRVGLANYGYTF | TGTGCCAGCAGCGTCCGGGACAGGGTTGGATTAGCTAACTATGGCTACACCTTC | TRBD1 | TRBJ1-2 | TRBV9 | .
CASSLRDRLRDEQFF | TGCGCCAGCAGCTTAAGGGACAGGCTACGTGATGAGCAGTTCTTC | TRBD1 | TRBJ2-1 | TRBV5-1 | .
CASSKGGWAPQDNEQFF | TGTGCCAGCAGCAAAGGAGGGTGGGCCCCTCAAGACAATGAGCAGTTCTTC | . | TRBJ2-1 | TRBV21-1 | few
CASSRAAGVQETQYF | TGTGCCAGCAGCCGTGCAGCGGGGGTGCAAGAGACCCAGTACTTC | TRBD2 | TRBJ2-5 | TRBV7-9 | .
CASSEGRLAGGPNTGELFF | TGCGCCAGCAGCGAAGGAAGACTAGCGGGAGGGCCGAACACCGGGGAGCTGTTTTTT | TRBD2 | TRBJ2-2 | TRBV5-1 | .
CASSQEGGSGNTIYF | TGCGCCAGCAGCCAAGAAGGGGGTTCTGGAAACACCATATATTTT | . | TRBJ1-3 | TRBV4-3 | .
CASSLADTNTGELFF | TGTGCCAGCAGCTTAGCGGACACCAACACCGGGGAGCTGTTTTTT | . | TRBJ2-2 | TRBV13 | .
CAWRDRAKVSPLHF | TGTGCCTGGAGGGATAGGGCAAAAGTTTCACCCCTCCACTTT | . | TRBJ1-6 | TRBV30 | .
CASSLGEGSNQPQHF | TGTGCCAGCAGCTTGGGGGAAGGAAGCAATCAGCCCCAGCATTTT | . | TRBJ1-5 | TRBV7-2 | .
CASSYRPLSAGQPQHF | TGCGCCAGCAGCTACCGACCCCTCTCGGCGGGTCAGCCCCAGCATTTT | . | TRBJ1-5 | TRBV5-1 | .
CASSHRSNTGELFF | TGTGCCAGCAGCCACAGGTCGAACACCGGGGAGCTGTTTTTT | . | TRBJ2-2 | TRBV3-1/TRBV3-2 | .
CASGLGTAKGNSPLHF | TGCGCCAGCGGCCTCGGGACCGCAAAGGGAAATTCACCCCTCCACTTT | . | TRBJ1-6 | TRBV5-1 | once
CASSPGASGNRNEQFF | TGTGCCAGCTCACCGGGGGCTAGCGGGAATCGGAATGAGCAGTTCTTC | TRBD2 | TRBJ2-1 | TRBV18 | .
CASSIAGGTDTQYF | TGTGCCAGCAGTATAGCGGGGGGCACAGATACGCAGTATTTT | TRBD2 | TRBJ2-3 | TRBV6-4 | .
CASTTPGKGVVTQYF | TGTGCCAGCACTACCCCAGGGAAAGGGGTTGTGACCCAGTACTTC | . | TRBJ2-5 | TRBV21-1 | .
CASSEGGLLNTGELFF | TGTGCCAGCAGTGAAGGAGGACTCCTGAACACCGGGGAGCTGTTTTTT | . | TRBJ2-2 | TRBV2 | once
CASSLVGGNEQFF | TGTGCCAGCAGCTTAGTAGGCGGGAATGAGCAGTTCTTC | . | TRBJ2-1 | TRBV7-2 | .
CASSVREGGTDTQYF | TGTGCCAGCAGCGTGAGGGAGGGGGGCACAGATACGCAGTATTTT | . | TRBJ2-3 | TRBV9 | .
CASAGHNEQFF | TGCGCCAGCGCTGGGCACAATGAGCAGTTCTTC | . | TRBJ2-1 | TRBV5-1 | .
CASSVEPGLVPGNTIYF | TGTGCCAGCAGCGTAGAGCCAGGACTTGTACCTGGAAACACCATATATTTT | . | TRBJ1-3 | TRBV9 | few
CSVVRQGGDTQYF | TGCAGCGTTGTAAGACAGGGAGGAGATACGCAGTATTTT | . | TRBJ2-3 | TRBV29-1 | once
CASSLARGETETQYF | TGTGCCAGCAGCTTAGCGCGGGGGGAGACGGAGACCCAGTACTTC | TRBD2 | TRBJ2-5 | TRBV11-2 | .
CASSFGTGEQFF | TGTGCCAGCAGCTTCGGGACGGGTGAGCAGTTCTTC | . | TRBJ2-1 | TRBV7-9 | few
CAISVLGQGAAEAFF | TGTGCCATCAGTGTCCTGGGACAGGGGGCGGCTGAAGCTTTCTTT | TRBD1 | TRBJ1-1 | TRBV10-3 | .
CASSLAGTSGATYNEQFF | TGTGCCAGCAGCTTGGCCGGGACTAGCGGGGCAACCTACAATGAGCAGTTCTTC | TRBD2 | TRBJ2-1 | TRBV11-2 | .
CASSEWGREIGELFF | TGTGCCAGCAGTGAATGGGGCAGGGAGATAGGGGAGCTGTTTTTT | . | TRBJ2-2 | TRBV2 | .
CASGFSDTQYF | TGTGCCAGTGGCTTCTCAGATACGCAGTATTTT | . | TRBJ2-3 | TRBV18 | .